These 16 T cell receptor beta chains were all obtained from the same sample, sequenced in a study of blood T cell repertoires in COVID-19. Measured with immunoSEQ multiplex PCR; TCRdb has only the in-frame clones, and not every one. This sample has about 300,000 clones, with about 85% found just once. The sequencing sample was made of PBMCs or T cells enriched from blood (not recorded which). The receptor source for this set is a woman aged 25 to 39 who had recovered from COVID-19.

The rearrangement joins TRBV11-2 to TRBJ1-4; a weak D match, TRBD1 (5 bases). The CDR3 is made up of 16 amino acids. V was cut by 1 base and J by 0 bases, with 9 bases left in between. The V gene's germline CDR1 is SGHAT and CDR2 FQNNGV. Here the CDR3 reads CASSLGQSATNEKLFF. The CDR3 nucleotides are TGTGCCAGCAGCTTAGGACAGTCGGCAACTAATGAAAAACTGTTTTTT. Complete variable domain (other parts from reference TRBV11-2 and TRBJ1-4): EAGVAQSPRYKIIEKRQSVAFWCNPISGHATLYWYQQILGQGPKLLIQFQNNGVVDDSQLPKDRFSAERLKGVDSTLKIQPAKLEDSAVYLCASSLGQSATNEKLFFGSGTQLSVL.

The chain employs TRBV10-3 and TRBJ1-2; D might be TRBD1 (5 bases). The germline CDR1 and CDR2 sequences are ENHRY and SYGVKD. Trimming stripped 5 bases from V and 8 bases from J, with 12 bases between. The CDR3 loop spans 12 amino acids. This chain's CDR3 is CAISPGRGGYTF. CDR3 DNA sequence: TGTGCCATCAGTCCGGGGAGGGGCGGCTACACCTTC.

This chain uses TRBV30 with TRBJ1-6, with D unclear. V was shortened by 1 base and J by 9 bases, with 13 bases between the two germline ends. This CDR3 comprises 14 residues. CDR1 and CDR2 (germline): GTSNPN, SVGIG (reference sequence). CDR3 sequence reads: CAWSARREGSPLHF. Here the CDR3 DNA reads TGTGCCTGGAGTGCCCGGAGGGAGGGTTCACCCCTCCACTTT.

CDR3 DNA sequence: TGTGCCAGCTCCCGAGGCCCACAGGGCGGGAGGAACACTGAAGCTTTCTTT. It yields the protein CASSRGPQGGRNTEAFF. This sequence joins TRBV2 and TRBJ1-1; D is perhaps TRBD1 (6 bases). Deletions cut 8 bases from V and 1 base from J, with 23 bases between. The CDR3 loop spans 17 amino acids. From germline, CDR1 is SNHLY and CDR2 FYNNEI.

The V and J genes are TRBV4-3 and TRBJ1-1; D not certain. The ends were cut back, 0 bases at V and 3 bases at J, with 5 bases in the middle. Germline assignment: CDR1 LGHNA and CDR2 YSLEER. The CDR3 spans 13 residues. As DNA, the CDR3 is TGCGCCAGCAGCCAAGACTATTACACTGAAGCTTTCTTT. It is translated as CASSQDYYTEAFF.

This clone appeared once. This chain joins TRBV18 and TRBJ2-3, with D possibly being TRBD2 (5 bases). There are 17 residues in the CDR3. Germline V gene data show CDR1 as KGHSH and CDR2 as LQKENI. Trimming cost V 6 bases and J 2 bases, with 21 bases left between them. CDR3: CASSRRWTPGSTDTQYF. CDR3 in DNA: TGTGCCAGCTCCCGGCGGTGGACTCCCGGTTCCACAGATACGCAGTATTTT.

This clone is a singleton in its sample. This CDR3 is also generated by other DNA sequences in the sample. The genes are TRBV4-1 and TRBJ1-2, with 7 bases aligning to TRBD1. This CDR3 has 14 residues. The germline V gene encodes CDR1 MGHRA and CDR2 YSYEKL. Trimming cost V 2 bases and J 2 bases; bases outside gene matches: 2. The CDR3 protein is CASSQPTGNYGYTF. The CDR3 bases are TGCGCCAGCAGCCAACCGACAGGGAACTATGGCTACACCTTC.

This clone was picked up a small number of times. The chain has TRBV5-1 and TRBJ1-2, with 9 bases lining up with TRBD1. Germline loops: CDR1 SGHRS, CDR2 YFSETQ. V was pared by 0 bases and J by 4 bases, with 4 bases of the junction left unmatched. The CDR3 contains 15 residues. The CDR3 DNA reads TGCGCCAGCAGCTTGGAGGGACAGGGACTCTATGGCTACACCTTC. It translates to CASSLEGQGLYGYTF. Drawing the rest from reference TRBV5-1 and TRBJ1-2, the complete variable domain is KAGVTQTPRYLIKTRGQQVTLSCSPISGHRSVSWYQQTPGQGLQFLFEYFSETQRNKGNFPGRFSGRQFSNSRSEMNVSTLELGDSALYLCASSLEGQGLYGYTFGSGTRLTVV.

The rearrangement joins TRBV9 to TRBJ1-2; 9 bases agree with TRBD1. V trimming: 0 bases; J trimming: 6 bases; junction bases outside the gene matches: 3. Germline lookup yields CDR1 SGDLS and CDR2 YYNGEE. The CDR3 is made up of 14 amino acids. The CDR3 region is CASSVGTGVDGYTF. The CDR3 bases are TGTGCCAGCAGCGTAGGGACAGGGGTCGATGGCTACACCTTC.

This rearrangement joins TRBV6-5 to TRBJ1-2; D remains unclear. V was cut by 8 bases and J by 4 bases, with 14 bases left in between. Per germline, CDR1 MNHEY and CDR2 SVGAGI. The CDR3 loop spans 13 amino acids. The CDR3 reads CASRPTVVYGYTF. The CDR3, as DNA: TGTGCCAGCCGTCCTACGGTAGTCTATGGCTACACCTTC.

V usage is TRBV15 and J usage is TRBJ1-6, with no clear D. Germline V CDR1 and CDR2: LNHNV, YYDKDF (reference sequence). The CDR3 extends over 15 amino acids. Trimming stripped 1 base from V and 7 bases from J, with 11 bases between. The CDR3 loop reads CATSRAGERNSPLHF. The CDR3 nucleotides read TGTGCCACCAGCAGAGCTGGGGAGCGGAATTCACCCCTCCACTTT.

J is TRBJ1-4 and V is TRBV2; 7 bases map to TRBD1. The V gene end was trimmed by 6 bases and the J gene end by 3 bases; junction bases not matched to a gene: 7. CDR1 SNHLY and CDR2 FYNNEI come from the germline V gene. This CDR3 is built from 15 residues. The chain's CDR3 is CASSRNRGPNEKLFF. CDR3 in DNA: TGTGCCAGCAGCCGGAACAGGGGACCTAATGAAAAACTGTTTTTT.

This chain joins TRBV30 and TRBJ2-2; no clear D gene. CDR1 and CDR2 (germline): GTSNPN, SVGIG (reference sequence). Between the trimmed V and J ends, which lost 6 bases and 6 bases, there was a span of 17 bases. The CDR3 totals 14 residues. The CDR3 DNA reads as TGTGCCTGTCACGACGGGTCTCGGGCCGGGGAGCTGTTTTTT. Its translation is CACHDGSRAGELFF.

V usage is TRBV27 and J usage is TRBJ1-1; D is perhaps TRBD1 (5 bases). The germline V gene has CDR1 MNHEY and CDR2 SMNVEV (reference sequence). V shed 5 bases and J shed 6 bases, with 19 bases lying between them. The CDR3 totals 15 residues. For the CDR3, the DNA is TGTGCCAGCAGTCCTCACAGGCCTCTTTTCGCTGAAGCTTTCTTT. Translation gives CASSPHRPLFAEAFF.

The chain combines TRBV3-1 (or the pseudogene TRBV3-2) with TRBJ2-3; D may be TRBD2 (6 bases). CDR1 is LGHDT and CDR2 is YNNKEL in the germline V gene (reference sequence). This CDR3 contains 14 residues. The ends were cut back, 1 base at V and 1 base at J, with 6 bases in the middle. CDR3: CASSQGGGTDTQYF. CDR3 sequence (DNA): TGTGCCAGCAGCCAAGGGGGGGGCACAGATACGCAGTATTTT.

The chain is built from TRBV29-1 and TRBJ1-5; D perhaps matches TRBD1 (5 bases). Trimming left V 7 bases short and J 0 bases short, with 25 bases between. This CDR3 comprises 18 residues. The germline CDR1 and CDR2 sequences are SQVTM and ANQGSEA. The CDR3 DNA reads TGCAGCGGGGGGATTGGGCACGACCCGGCTTATAGCAATCAGCCCCAGCATTTT. It specifies CSGGIGHDPAYSNQPQHF.